The 14 T cell receptor beta chains presented below share a single source sample, sequenced in a study of beta chain features in type 1 diabetes. Expressed TCRB transcripts were sequenced, since all the RNA that had been isolated was reverse transcribed. Here immunoSEQ multiplex PCR was the method, and the copy in TCRdb shows in-frame clones only, minus some. The sample holds fewer than 650,000 clones, roughly a sixth seen once. Sequences were obtained from naive CD4+ T cells from blood. Every receptor here comes from a young man in good health.

The V call is TRBV19, the J call TRBJ2-7; TRBD2 is a possible D gene (5 bases). CDR1 and CDR2 (germline): LNHDA, SQIVND (reference sequence). This CDR3 is 15 amino acids long. V lost 4 bases and J 9 bases, leaving 22 bases between the germline ends. For the CDR3, the DNA is TGTGCCAGTAGTAAGGACCGGGATGCCGTTGGGCGGCAGTACTTC. This encodes CASSKDRDAVGRQYF.

This clone was detected a few times. The rearrangement uses TRBV10-3 and TRBJ2-7, with D tentatively TRBD1 or TRBD2 (7 bases each). Germline CDR1 reads ENHRY; CDR2 reads SYGVKD. CDR3 size: 15 residues. V lost 6 bases, J lost 3 bases, and 18 bases lay in between. CDR3 nucleotide sequence: TGTGCCATCAGGGAGGGAGGGCCAGGGGGCTACGAGCAGTACTTC. Its translation: CAIREGGPGGYEQYF.

This clone was seen a handful of times. V is TRBV4-3 and J is TRBJ1-2; TRBD1 matches 12 bases. This CDR3 region has 15 residues. Trimming took 5 bases from V and 7 from J; bases not matched to a gene: 8. Germline loops: CDR1 LGHNA, CDR2 YSLEER. As DNA, the CDR3 is TGCGCCAGCAGCTCCACCGGGACAGGGGGCTTTGGCTACACCTTC. The encoded protein is CASSSTGTGGFGYTF.

This clone has a handful of counts. A read error may produce the germline difference seen at one junction end. The chain has TRBV7-2 and TRBJ2-5; possibly TRBD2 for D (5 bases). Germline loops: CDR1 SGHTA, CDR2 FQGNSA. This CDR3 comprises 12 residues. CDR3 coding DNA: TGTGCCAGCAGCTTTATTGAGGGTTCAACAGACTTC. Translating gives CASSFIEGSTDF.

The rearrangement joins TRBV7-8 to TRBJ2-6, with D possibly TRBD1 on 5 matching bases. Between the trimmed V and J ends, which lost 5 bases and 4 bases, there was a span of 21 bases. In germline, CDR1 is SGHVS, CDR2 FQNEAQ. This CDR3 region has 18 residues. The CDR3 loop reads CASSLYSTVLRGANVLTF. The CDR3 region has the DNA TGTGCCAGCAGCCTATACTCGACAGTGCTCCGAGGGGCCAACGTCCTGACTTTC.

The V and J genes are TRBV7-9 and TRBJ1-3; no definite D call. The CDR3 is 14 amino acids. V was clipped by 1 base and J by 1 base, with 5 bases between them. Germline V lookup: CDR1 SEHNR, CDR2 FQNEAQ (reference sequence). Written as DNA, the CDR3 is TGTGCCAGCAGCTTAGTGGGTTCTGGAAACACCATATATTTT. This translates into CASSLVGSGNTIYF. Variable domain in full (rest from reference TRBV7-9 and TRBJ1-3): DTGVSQNPRHKITKRGQNVTFRCDPISEHNRLYWYRQTLGQGPEFLTYFQNEAQLEKSRLLSDRFSAERPKGSFSTLEIQRTEQGDSAMYLCASSLVGSGNTIYFGEGSWLTVV.

As concerns this clone: This sample also contains other DNA sequences that code for the same CDR3. This chain links TRBV5-1 with TRBJ2-1; no definite D call. In germline, CDR1 is SGHRS, CDR2 YFSETQ. This CDR3 spans 13 amino acids. V lost 0 bases and J lost 5, with 6 bases in between. CDR3 loop: CASSLGSDNEQFF. CDR3 in DNA: TGCGCCAGCAGCTTGGGGTCCGACAATGAGCAGTTCTTC. Full variable domain (rest looked up from reference TRBV5-1 and TRBJ2-1): KAGVTQTPRYLIKTRGQQVTLSCSPISGHRSVSWYQQTPGQGLQFLFEYFSETQRNKGNFPGRFSGRQFSNSRSEMNVSTLELGDSALYLCASSLGSDNEQFFGPGTRLTVL.

This clone was recorded a few times. This chain joins TRBV6-1 and TRBJ2-4, with TRBD1 matching over 8 bases. Germline V gene data show CDR1 as MNHNS and CDR2 as SASEGT. Trimming took 3 bases from V and 6 from J; bases not matched to a gene: 10. The CDR3 totals 16 residues. The CDR3 DNA reads TGTGCCAGCAGTGATGGACAGGGAAGGAGCGGAAACATTCAGTACTTC. As protein: CASSDGQGRSGNIQYF.

This clone has just a few counts. This sequence joins TRBV27 and TRBJ1-3, with 7 positions matching TRBD1. This CDR3 is 14 amino acids long. J lost 4 bases, V lost 4 bases, and 4 bases had no gene match. Germline assignment: CDR1 MNHEY and CDR2 SMNVEV (reference sequence). The CDR3 region has the DNA TGTGCCAGCAGTTCCTTGGGACAGGGAAACACCATATATTTT. Translated, it gives CASSSLGQGNTIYF.

This chain uses TRBV7-2 with TRBJ2-1; 12 nucleotides align to TRBD2. V was clipped by 4 bases and J by 1 base; unmatched bases: 11. This CDR3 has 19 amino acids. Germline V gives CDR1 SGHTA, CDR2 FQGNSA. CDR3 DNA: TGTGCCAGCAGCTCAGGGGCTAGCGGGAGGGGGAGATCCTACAATGAGCAGTTCTTC. It is translated as CASSSGASGRGRSYNEQFF.

This clone was picked up a small number of times. Other DNA sequences in this specimen translate into the identical CDR3. This chain uses TRBV15 with TRBJ2-5; D may correspond to TRBD1 or TRBD2 (5 bases each). CDR1 is LNHNV and CDR2 is YYDKDF in the germline V gene (reference sequence). V gave up 6 bases and J gave up 4 bases, with 21 bases separating them. The CDR3 covers 16 residues. As DNA, the CDR3 is TGTGCCACCAGACCTACCCCGGGGCTGGGTACAGAGACCCAGTACTTC. It codes for CATRPTPGLGTETQYF.

Points on this clone: Distinct nucleotide sequences in the sample also encode this CDR3. The genes are TRBV5-1 and TRBJ2-5; possibly TRBD2 for D (6 bases). CDR3 length: 14 amino acids. V was trimmed by 0 bases and J by 5 bases, leaving 11 bases between them. The germline V gene encodes CDR1 SGHRS and CDR2 YFSETQ. CDR3 nucleotides: TGCGCCAGCAGCTTGGCGCGGGGCCGGGAGACCCAGTACTTC. Translating gives CASSLARGRETQYF.

This sequence joins TRBV10-3 and TRBJ2-3, with 10 bases lining up with TRBD2. The CDR3 covers 16 residues. Germline CDR1 ENHRY, CDR2 SYGVKD. V lost 5 bases to trimming and J lost 2 bases; unmatched junction nucleotides: 7. The CDR3 nucleotides are TGTGCCATCAGTCTTATAGCGGGAGGCACCACAGATACGCAGTATTTT. Translated, it gives CAISLIAGGTTDTQYF.

This clone was counted between two and nine times. The chain recombines TRBV29-1 with TRBJ1-2; D remains ambiguous. CDR1 is SQVTM, CDR2 ANQGSEA, per germline. V lost 5 bases and J lost 8, with 9 bases in between. The CDR3 has 10 residues. The CDR3 coding sequence is TGCAGCGTTTCTTTGGGCGGCTACACCTTC. It translates to CSVSLGGYTF.